A single sample gave rise to the 11 T cell receptor beta chains below, sequenced in a study of shared clonotypes between healthy human individuals. TCRdb keeps only in-frame clones here, not all; method: immunoSEQ multiplex PCR. The profile shows about 1.1 million clones, about 72% of them singletons. Sequencing was done on a sample of memory CD4+ T cells from PBMCs. This sample's subset: CD45RA-negative fraction. The receptors come from a man in his late teens or twenties in good health. Some clones in this sample may be carry-over from other donors' samples.

The chain employs TRBV6-5 and TRBJ2-7; 7 positions agree with TRBD2. This CDR3 has 15 amino acids. V trimming: 0 bases; J trimming: 3 bases; junction bases outside the gene matches: 5. Germline loops: CDR1 MNHEY, CDR2 SVGAGI. The CDR3 nucleotides are TGTGCCAGCAGTTACTCGACTAGCCCACTCTACGAGCAGTACTTC. Its protein is CASSYSTSPLYEQYF.

This clone came up once. The chain employs TRBV2 and TRBJ1-4, with D perhaps matching TRBD1 (6 bases). V lost 3 bases, J lost 6 bases, and 14 bases lay in between. Per the germline V gene, CDR1 is SNHLY and CDR2 is FYNNEI. This CDR3 is 15 amino acids long. The CDR3 DNA follows: TGTGCCAGCAGTGACTTCAGGGGACGTCATGAAAAACTGTTTTTT. As protein: CASSDFRGRHEKLFF.

V is TRBV18 and J is TRBJ2-1, with a tentative D call TRBD2 (6 bases). Germline CDR1 is KGHSH and CDR2 is LQKENI. This CDR3 contains 13 residues. V lost 4 bases and J lost 6, with 10 bases in between. CDR3 loop: CASSLGLTNEQFF. As DNA, the CDR3 is TGTGCCAGCTCACTGGGACTTACCAATGAGCAGTTCTTC.

The genes are TRBV29-1 and TRBJ2-3; 11 bases are shared with TRBD2. This CDR3 is 13 amino acids long. The ends lost 6 bases at V and 4 bases at J; junction bases unmatched: 3. CDR1 and CDR2 from the germline V gene are SQVTM and ANQGSEA. The CDR3 DNA sequence: TGCAGCGTCCTAGCGGGAGGCTCAGATACGCAGTATTTT. It yields the protein CSVLAGGSDTQYF.

This clone was counted only a few times. The chain combines TRBV6-1 with TRBJ2-6; the D is unclear. Germline V CDR1 and CDR2: MNHNS, SASEGT. The V end was cut by 4 bases, the J end by 6 bases, with 10 bases between. CDR3 size: 14 residues. CDR3 nucleotides: TGTGCCAGCAGTGCGACTTTTGCGGCCAACGTCCTGACTTTC. It translates to CASSATFAANVLTF.

V and J are TRBV18 and TRBJ1-1; 7 bases are a match to TRBD1. CDR1 is KGHSH, CDR2 LQKENI, per germline. This CDR3 contains 18 residues. V lost 2 bases and J lost 0; bases outside the gene matches: 12. This chain's CDR3 is CASSPMRQGWGMNTEAFF. In nucleotides, the CDR3 is TGTGCCAGCTCACCAATGAGACAGGGCTGGGGAATGAACACTGAAGCTTTCTTT.

This clone was seen more than once but under ten times. The chain has TRBV19 and TRBJ1-2; 7 nucleotides line up with TRBD1. The CDR3 is 15 residues long. Germline CDR1 LNHDA, CDR2 SQIVND (reference sequence). V shed 4 bases, J shed 0 bases, and the junction held 5 bases outside the gene matches. The DNA of the CDR3 is TGTGCCAGTAGTACGCAGGGGGGAGCTAACTATGGCTACACCTTC. Translation gives CASSTQGGANYGYTF.

This rearrangement joins TRBV10-2 to TRBJ2-5; 11 positions match TRBD2. The CDR3 contains 16 residues. V lost 6 bases to trimming and J lost 5 bases; unmatched junction nucleotides: 11. The germline CDR1 and CDR2 sequences are WSHSY and SAAADI. DNA for the CDR3: TGCGCCAGCAGGGGTCGACTAGCGGGAACCCTTGAGACCCAGTACTTC. This codes for CASRGRLAGTLETQYF.

The chain joins TRBV6-5 to TRBJ1-1, with 7 bases lining up with TRBD1. This CDR3 comprises 15 residues. The V gene end was trimmed by 5 bases and the J gene end by 3 bases; junction bases not matched to a gene: 9. CDR1 is MNHEY, CDR2 SVGAGI, per germline. The CDR3 DNA reads as TGTGCCAGCAGTCTCCTTAAGGGGGCTGACACTGAAGCTTTCTTT. It encodes CASSLLKGADTEAFF.

The chain couples TRBV10-3 to TRBJ2-4, with no clear D. Trimming took off 9 bases at V and 4 bases at J, with 13 bases between the two ends. This CDR3 is built from 13 residues. Germline-derived CDR1 and CDR2 are ENHRY and SYGVKD. CDR3 amino acids: CAIASPAKNIQYF. The DNA of the CDR3 is TGTGCCATAGCTAGTCCGGCAAAAAACATTCAGTACTTC.

Worth noting for this clone: Different DNA sequences within this sample yield the same CDR3. The chain combines TRBV7-3 with TRBJ2-3; D is unresolved. The CDR3 totals 14 residues. Germline assignment: CDR1 SGHTA and CDR2 FQGTGA. Trimming stripped 2 bases from V and 2 bases from J, with 8 bases between. The CDR3 nucleotides are TGTGCCAGCAGCTTAGGCAGGACCACAGATACGCAGTATTTT. Its translation is CASSLGRTTDTQYF.